These 6 T cell receptor beta chains were all obtained from the same sample, sequenced in a study of response to subunit inactivated influenza vaccine. TCRdb re-called the RT-PCR reads with MiXCR, one entry per CDR3 protein. The data contain around 500,000 distinct CDR3 sequences, approximately 11% of them singletons. The specimen comprised PBMCs from blood, sampled about 40 days after vaccination. Receptor source: a middle-aged man who received an inactivated influenza vaccine.

This clonotype has at least ten counts. This sequence joins TRBV20-1 and TRBJ1-1, with a tentative D call TRBD1 (5 bases). Trimming stripped 6 bases from V and 6 bases from J, with 17 bases between. The CDR3 covers 13 residues. Germline V gene data show CDR1 as DFQATT and CDR2 as SNEGSKA (reference sequence). The CDR3 protein is CSAASRWGPEAFF. Written as DNA, the CDR3 is TGCAGTGCCGCATCCCGTTGGGGCCCTGAAGCTTTCTTT.

This clonotype was counted ten times or more. CDR3 DNA sequence: TGCAGTGCTAGCCGCGGGACCCTCGACAATGAGCAGTTCTTC. Its translation: CSASRGTLDNEQFF. The rearrangement uses TRBV20-1 and TRBJ2-1, with a possible D match to TRBD2 (6 bases). CDR3 length: 14 residues. V lost 3 bases and J 5 bases, leaving 14 bases between the germline ends. CDR1 is DFQATT and CDR2 is SNEGSKA in the germline V gene (reference sequence).

This clonotype was counted ten times or more. V is TRBV12-3 or TRBV12-4 and J is TRBJ1-2; D is perhaps TRBD1 (5 bases). V gave up 4 bases and J gave up 1 base, with 7 bases separating them. CDR3 size: 13 residues. This chain's CDR3 is CASSSTVNYGYTF. The CDR3 DNA sequence: TGTGCCAGCAGTTCGACAGTTAACTATGGCTACACCTTC.

The genes are TRBV3-1 and TRBJ2-3; D is possibly TRBD1 or TRBD2 (5 bases each). This CDR3 spans 17 amino acids. Germline CDR1 reads LGHDT; CDR2 reads YNNKEL (reference sequence). V was clipped by 1 base and J by 5 bases, with 19 bases between them. Here the CDR3 DNA reads TGTGCCAGCAGCCAAGGAGGAAGAGGGCACACAGGAGATACGCAGTATTTT. This codes for CASSQGGRGHTGDTQYF.

This clonotype turned up a few times. The chain has TRBV6-5 and TRBJ2-7; D gene uncertain. The CDR3 has 11 residues. V was pared by 6 bases and J by 5 bases, with 8 bases between. Looked up from germline, CDR1 is MNHEY and CDR2 is SVGAGI. The CDR3 here is CASRTRNEQYF. The CDR3 coding sequence is TGTGCCAGCAGGACACGGAACGAGCAGTACTTC.

This clonotype has at least ten counts. The chain joins TRBV6-1 to TRBJ1-5; 7 bases line up with TRBD1. The V segment lost 2 bases and the J segment 2 bases; nucleotides outside the gene matches: 3. Germline CDR1 MNHNS, CDR2 SASEGT. The CDR3 is 15 amino acids. CDR3 region: CASSERGQRNQPQHF. The CDR3 coding sequence is TGTGCCAGCAGTGAACGGGGACAGCGCAATCAGCCCCAGCATTTT.